The 24 T cell receptor beta chains in this list originate from one sample, sequenced in a study of T cell responses to AZD1222 COVID-19 vaccine. Profiling relied on immunoSEQ multiplex PCR, and the TCRdb table lists in-frame clones only, not all of them. The sample has around 140,000 clones, 80% to 95% seen once; the top ten hold around 3.6%. The source was peripheral blood, collected on day 0 of AZD1222 vaccination. The receptors derive from an adult in good health.

The chain links TRBV10-1 to TRBJ1-1; D gene uncertain. V lost 6 bases and J 8 bases, leaving 10 bases between the germline ends. Germline V lookup: CDR1 WNHNN, CDR2 SYGVQD (reference sequence). This CDR3 comprises 11 residues. CDR3 nucleotides: TGCGCCAGCAGGTCCGGGAAAGAAGCTTTCTTT. Encoded protein: CASRSGKEAFF.

This clone was counted a few times. The chain employs TRBV4-3 and TRBJ2-1, with 9 bases aligning to TRBD1. Trimming at V came to 4 bases and at J to 4 bases, leaving 5 bases not matched to a gene. From germline, CDR1 is LGHNA and CDR2 YSLEER. The CDR3 spans 15 residues. DNA for the CDR3: TGCGCCAGCAGCCCCACAGGGGGCTATTACAATGAGCAGTTCTTC. The encoded protein is CASSPTGGYYNEQFF.

The chain couples TRBV12-3 or TRBV12-4 to TRBJ1-1; a possible D gene is TRBD1 (5 bases). V lost 8 bases and J 5 bases, leaving 15 bases between the germline ends. This CDR3 is built from 13 residues. The CDR3 reads CASSPGGRTEAFF. The DNA for the CDR3 is TGTGCCAGCTCTCCGGGGGGACGAACTGAAGCTTTCTTT.

This clone has a single count. At one boundary the junction diverges from the germline segment, which might be a read error. CDR3 sequence: CASSPGLVFPF. In nucleotides, the CDR3 is TGTGCCAGCAGCCCCGGACTAGTGTTTCCTTTC. The chain employs TRBV7-9 and TRBJ2-7; 7 nucleotides match TRBD2. CDR1 is SEHNR, CDR2 FQNEAQ, per germline (reference sequence). The CDR3 extends over 11 amino acids.

The genes are TRBV5-1 and TRBJ2-5, with TRBD1 matching 7 bases. From germline, CDR1 is SGHRS and CDR2 YFSETQ. The J segment lost 4 bases and the V segment lost 5 bases, leaving 11 bases of the junction unmatched. The CDR3 spans 15 residues. The CDR3 sequence: CASSLRQGDVETQYF. The CDR3 nucleotides read TGCGCCAGCAGTCTTCGACAGGGAGACGTAGAGACCCAGTACTTC.

The rearrangement joins TRBV5-1 to TRBJ1-6; D gene ambiguous. Trimming left V 0 bases short and J 9 bases short, with 13 bases between. CDR3 length equals 15 residues. The germline V gene has CDR1 SGHRS and CDR2 YFSETQ. The CDR3 region has the DNA TGCGCCAGCAGCTTGGGGGCCAGTCTCGCTTCACCCCTCCACTTT. This encodes CASSLGASLASPLHF.

The rearrangement uses TRBV3-1 (or the pseudogene TRBV3-2) and TRBJ1-2, with D uncertain. Germline-derived CDR1 and CDR2 are LGHDT and YNNKEL (reference sequence). The CDR3 loop spans 14 amino acids. V gave up 2 bases and J gave up 1 base, with 8 bases separating them. Here the CDR3 reads CASSQTDGNYGYTF. The DNA of the CDR3 is TGTGCCAGCAGCCAAACCGACGGTAACTATGGCTACACCTTC.

This clone has only one observation. The CDR3 bases are TGTGCCAGCACCGTACCCGGGACAGGAGCCCGACAGTACTTC. Translating it yields CASTVPGTGARQYF. The rearrangement joins TRBV5-4 to TRBJ2-7, with TRBD1 matching over 8 bases. With 6 bases clipped from V and 10 bases from J, the junction kept 15 bases outside the gene matches. The CDR3 is 14 residues long. Germline V gene lookup returns CDR1 SGHNT and CDR2 YYREEE (reference sequence).

This clone was detected only once. The gene calls are TRBV7-9 and TRBJ1-4, with unresolved D. V lost 1 base and J lost 0, with 9 bases in between. Germline loops: CDR1 SEHNR, CDR2 FQNEAQ (reference sequence). The CDR3 totals 16 residues. The CDR3 DNA follows: TGTGCCAGCAGCTTAGGGCAGGTTGCAACTAATGAAAAACTGTTTTTT. This sequence encodes CASSLGQVATNEKLFF.

The chain recombines TRBV6-5 with TRBJ1-1, with a tentative D call TRBD1 (5 bases). Trimming removed 3 bases from V and 2 bases from J, with 10 bases in between. The CDR3 length is 14 residues. The germline gives CDR1 MNHEY, CDR2 SVGAGI. Here the CDR3 reads CASSYGTANTEAFF. The CDR3 DNA is TGTGCCAGCAGTTATGGGACGGCTAACACTGAAGCTTTCTTT.

This chain joins TRBV27 and TRBJ1-1; tentatively, D is TRBD1 (5 bases). V was trimmed by 3 bases and J by 4 bases, leaving 12 bases between them. The CDR3 has 14 residues. The germline V gene encodes CDR1 MNHEY and CDR2 SMNVEV (reference sequence). CDR3 DNA: TGTGCCAGCAGTTTTCGGGGCGCGGGCACTGAAGCTTTCTTT. Its translation: CASSFRGAGTEAFF.

This chain connects TRBV19 to TRBJ1-1; D gene ambiguous. V lost 9 bases and J 5 bases, leaving 13 bases between the germline ends. Germline CDR1 LNHDA, CDR2 SQIVND (reference sequence). The CDR3 loop spans 12 amino acids. CDR3 nucleotide sequence: TGTGCCAGCAGTCCTCAAGGTACTGAAGCTTTCTTT. The encoded protein is CASSPQGTEAFF.

The chain couples TRBV7-9 to TRBJ1-1; D gene ambiguous. Germline CDR1 reads SEHNR; CDR2 reads FQNEAQ (reference sequence). Trimming removed 2 bases from V and 6 bases from J, with 13 bases in between. The CDR3 spans 14 residues. CDR3 coding DNA: TGTGCCAGCAGCTTAAACTTCGGAGACTCTGAAGCTTTCTTT. Its translation: CASSLNFGDSEAFF.

This chain connects TRBV19 to TRBJ1-5; 7 bases are shared with TRBD1. The germline V gene has CDR1 LNHDA and CDR2 SQIVND (reference sequence). CDR3 length: 14 amino acids. V lost 7 bases to trimming and J lost 6 bases; unmatched junction nucleotides: 9. CDR3 region: CASKFPEGAQPQHF. The CDR3 DNA reads as TGTGCCAGTAAATTCCCAGAGGGGGCTCAGCCCCAGCATTTT.

The V gene is TRBV5-6, the J gene TRBJ1-3; D is ambiguous. Germline assignment: CDR1 SGHDT and CDR2 YYEEEE. The length of the CDR3 is 15 residues. V was trimmed by 5 bases and J by 0 bases, leaving 12 bases between them. The CDR3 region has the DNA TGTGCCAGCAGACAAACGGGGTACTCTGGAAACACCATATATTTT. Translating it yields CASRQTGYSGNTIYF.

Remarks on this clone: Other DNA sequences in this specimen translate into the identical CDR3. The chain has TRBV27 and TRBJ2-7, with 8 bases lining up with TRBD2. Germline V lookup: CDR1 MNHEY, CDR2 SMNVEV (reference sequence). This CDR3 has 12 residues. The J segment lost 6 bases and the V segment lost 6 bases, leaving 4 bases of the junction unmatched. The CDR3 loop is CASRGLAGEQYF. The CDR3 coding sequence is TGTGCCAGCAGAGGACTAGCTGGCGAGCAGTACTTC.

The rearrangement uses TRBV15 and TRBJ2-7; D is possibly TRBD1 (6 bases). The CDR3 is 17 residues long. Germline CDR1 reads LNHNV; CDR2 reads YYDKDF (reference sequence). The V end was cut by 1 base, the J end by 0 bases, with 16 bases between. The CDR3 DNA reads TGTGCCACCAGCAGAGGACCCGGACAGCCAAACTCCTACGAGCAGTACTTC. Its protein is CATSRGPGQPNSYEQYF. The full variable domain, its missing parts supplied by reference TRBV15 and TRBJ2-7, is DAMVIQNPRYQVTQFGKPVTLSCSQTLNHNVMYWYQQKSSQAPKLLFHYYDKDFNNEADTPDNFQSRRPNTSFCFLDIRSPGLGDTAMYLCATSRGPGQPNSYEQYFGPGTRLTVT.

The chain uses TRBV19 and TRBJ2-2; a possible D gene is TRBD2 (5 bases). V was shortened by 4 bases and J by 0 bases, with 15 bases between the two germline ends. CDR1 LNHDA and CDR2 SQIVND come from the germline V gene (reference sequence). This CDR3 has 17 residues. CDR3 loop: CASSTGTLSSNTGELFF. Here the CDR3 DNA reads TGTGCCAGTAGTACGGGAACCCTTTCCTCGAACACCGGGGAGCTGTTTTTT.

V gene TRBV5-1 combines with J gene TRBJ2-7; weak D call: TRBD2 (5 bases). V dropped 0 bases and J dropped 5 bases, with 12 bases sitting between them. CDR3 length: 14 amino acids. Germline CDR1 is SGHRS and CDR2 is YFSETQ. CDR3 sequence (DNA): TGCGCCAGCAGCTTGGCATGGGGAGATGACGAGCAGTACTTC. Amino acid sequence: CASSLAWGDDEQYF.

J is TRBJ2-1 and V is TRBV11-3; 7 nucleotides line up with TRBD1. V lost 6 bases and J lost 4; bases outside the gene matches: 12. The CDR3 totals 16 residues. Germline values: CDR1 SGHNT, CDR2 YENEEA. The DNA of the CDR3 is TGTGCCAGCAGTTCGGAGACAGGGCTAGTTTACAATGAGCAGTTCTTC. It translates to CASSSETGLVYNEQFF.

CDR3 in amino acids: CASLPRQGNNSPLHF. In nucleotides, the CDR3 is TGTGCCAGCCTCCCGAGACAGGGGAATAATTCACCCCTCCACTTT. J is TRBJ1-6 and V is TRBV27; 8 nucleotides line up with TRBD1. The junction had 8 bases not matched to a gene; V was cut back by 8 bases and J by 5 bases. In germline, CDR1 is MNHEY, CDR2 SMNVEV (reference sequence). This CDR3 region has 15 residues.

The chain carries TRBV6-4 and TRBJ2-3; no clear D. The CDR3 is 14 residues long. V was pared by 3 bases and J by 4 bases, with 11 bases between. The germline gives CDR1 MRHNA, CDR2 SNTAGT. For the CDR3, the DNA is TGTGCCAGCAGTGAGGAACTATTATCAGATACGCAGTATTTT. This codes for CASSEELLSDTQYF.

This chain links TRBV11-2 with TRBJ2-1, with D maybe TRBD2 (5 bases). Germline V CDR1 and CDR2: SGHAT, FQNNGV. V was pared by 3 bases and J by 6 bases, with 12 bases between. The CDR3 has 14 amino acids. In DNA form, the CDR3 reads TGTGCCAGCAGCTTCTGGGCCAGCGGCAATGAGCAGTTCTTC. Amino acid sequence: CASSFWASGNEQFF.

The chain is built from TRBV7-2 and TRBJ1-1; no definite D call. The germline V gene has CDR1 SGHTA and CDR2 FQGNSA. The CDR3 runs to 12 residues. V was cut by 5 bases and J by 3 bases, with 7 bases left in between. The DNA of the CDR3 is TGTGCCAGCAGCCCAGTAGACACTGAAGCTTTCTTT. Translating it yields CASSPVDTEAFF.